Below, one TCR beta chain is given with its context. The assay was immunoSEQ multiplex PCR, and TCRdb's table has in-frame clones only and misses some. The sample gives approximately 100,000 clones, 92% of which show up once; 0.9% to 0.95% is in the top ten. Between the trimmed V and J ends, which lost 6 bases and 3 bases, there was a span of 12 bases. Looked up from germline, CDR1 is MDHEN and CDR2 is SYDVKM. The CDR3 is made up of 13 amino acids. This sample is drawn from a study of T cell changes during pregnancy in multiple sclerosis. This clonotype was sampled from a female donor with multiple sclerosis, enrolled in a pregnancy study. V usage is TRBV28 and J usage is TRBJ2-7, with a weak D call TRBD2 (6 bases). The sample here was peripheral blood, taken after pregnancy. The CDR3 is CASRGGFFYEQYF. DNA for the CDR3: TGTGCCAGCAGGGGGGGTTTTTTCTACGAGCAGTACTTC.